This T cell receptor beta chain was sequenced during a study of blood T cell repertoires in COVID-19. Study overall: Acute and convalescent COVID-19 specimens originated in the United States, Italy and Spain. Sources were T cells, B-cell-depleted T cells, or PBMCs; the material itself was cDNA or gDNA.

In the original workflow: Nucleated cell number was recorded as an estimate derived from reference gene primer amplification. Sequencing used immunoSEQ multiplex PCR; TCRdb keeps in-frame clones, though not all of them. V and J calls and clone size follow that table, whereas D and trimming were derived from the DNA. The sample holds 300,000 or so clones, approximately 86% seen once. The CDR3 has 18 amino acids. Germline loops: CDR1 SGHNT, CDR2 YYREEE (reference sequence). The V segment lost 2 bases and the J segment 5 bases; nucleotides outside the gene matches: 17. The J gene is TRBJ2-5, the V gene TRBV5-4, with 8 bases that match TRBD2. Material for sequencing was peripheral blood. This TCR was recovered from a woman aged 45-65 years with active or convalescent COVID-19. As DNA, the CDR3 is TGTGCCAGCAGCTTCAAACTCGGGAGGGCCCTCCGAGGGGAGACCCAGTACTTC. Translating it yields CASSFKLGRALRGETQYF.